A single sample gave rise to the 26 T cell receptor beta chains below, sequenced in a study of beta chain features in type 1 diabetes (dated by TCRdb to about 2018). Libraries came from the immunoSEQ multiplex PCR assay. The entire amount of isolated RNA was reverse transcribed using the High Capacity cDNA Reverse Transcription Kit, so the sequenced TCRB transcripts were expressed ones. Imported from immuneACCESS, the table was reduced by TCRdb to in-frame sequences with V and J called. These copies leave out some clones; in studies compared against another copy, an unresolved V gene accounts for under half, and the cause of the remainder is not known. Across this sample there are some 180,000 clones, with around an eighth seen only once. 0.6% to 0.8% of the sample is held by the ten biggest clonotypes. The sample taken for sequencing was central memory CD4+ T cells from blood. The receptors here all came from a woman aged 18-29 years in good health.

This clone was seen only a few times. The chain recombines TRBV9 with TRBJ2-3, with D unclear. This CDR3 comprises 15 residues. The V end was cut by 0 bases, the J end by 1 base, with 9 bases between. Looked up from germline, CDR1 is SGDLS and CDR2 is YYNGEE. CDR3 in DNA: TGTGCCAGCAGCGTAGACGAAGGAGGCACAGATACGCAGTATTTT. Its protein is CASSVDEGGTDTQYF.

The sample holds a few counts of this clone. The rearrangement joins TRBV18 to TRBJ2-7; 7 bases fit TRBD2. Germline V lookup: CDR1 KGHSH, CDR2 LQKENI. There are 14 residues in the CDR3. V lost 4 bases, J lost 5 bases, and 8 bases stayed unmatched. The CDR3 loop reads CASSRAAGRDEQYF. CDR3 DNA sequence: TGTGCCAGCTCACGGGCAGCGGGGCGGGACGAGCAGTACTTC.

This clone was counted a few times. The chain employs TRBV29-1 and TRBJ2-7; 9 positions match TRBD1. Per the germline V gene, CDR1 is SQVTM and CDR2 is ANQGSEA. The CDR3 extends over 11 amino acids. V was pared by 8 bases and J by 5 bases, with 4 bases of the junction left unmatched. The CDR3 coding sequence is TGCAGCACCTGGACAGGGGACGAGCAGTACTTC. The encoded protein is CSTWTGDEQYF.

The gene calls are TRBV30 and TRBJ1-2; 7 nucleotides match TRBD1. The CDR3 sequence is 13 residues long. V trimming: 3 bases; J trimming: 8 bases; junction bases outside the gene matches: 9. CDR1 and CDR2 (germline): GTSNPN, SVGIG (reference sequence). The CDR3 sequence: CAWRLGTVSGYTF. DNA for the CDR3: TGTGCCTGGAGGTTAGGGACAGTGAGCGGCTACACCTTC.

The chain joins TRBV6-5 to TRBJ2-5, with 7 nucleotides matching TRBD2. CDR1 and CDR2 from the germline V gene are MNHEY and SVGAGI. The CDR3 has 14 residues. The junction had 5 bases not matched to a gene; V was cut back by 5 bases and J by 2 bases. The CDR3 here is CASSGGGLQETQYF. In DNA form, the CDR3 reads TGTGCCAGCAGTGGGGGGGGACTACAAGAGACCCAGTACTTC.

V gene TRBV19 combines with J gene TRBJ1-2, with TRBD1 identical over 9 bases. CDR3 length: 15 residues. The germline V gene encodes CDR1 LNHDA and CDR2 SQIVND (reference sequence). After removal of 5 bases from V and 2 bases from J, the junction contained 6 bases not matched to a gene. CDR3 nucleotides: TGTGCCAGTAGTGAAACAGGGGGCGAGAACTATGGCTACACCTTC. Translating gives CASSETGGENYGYTF.

The rearrangement uses TRBV5-4 and TRBJ2-7; 7 bases fit TRBD1. V shed 0 bases and J 0 bases; nucleotides not matched to a gene: 3. This CDR3 has 15 residues. Germline V gives CDR1 SGHNT, CDR2 YYREEE (reference sequence). The CDR3, as DNA: TGTGCCAGCAGCTTGGGGCAGGGGGTCTCCTACGAGCAGTACTTC. This gives the protein CASSLGQGVSYEQYF.

This clone has only a few counts. V and J are TRBV29-1 and TRBJ2-3; 8 nucleotides line up with TRBD1. The J segment lost 1 base and the V segment lost 0 bases, leaving 9 bases of the junction unmatched. Germline CDR1 reads SQVTM; CDR2 reads ANQGSEA. CDR3 size: 17 residues. The CDR3 reads CSVEDPLGQGGTDTQYF. The CDR3 nucleotides are TGCAGCGTTGAAGATCCCCTCGGACAGGGCGGCACAGATACGCAGTATTTT.

This chain uses TRBV7-2 with TRBJ2-3; tentative D call: TRBD2 (6 bases). V lost 1 base, J lost 6 bases, and 14 bases lay in between. Germline V gene data show CDR1 as SGHTA and CDR2 as FQGNSA. The CDR3 extends over 15 amino acids. The CDR3, as DNA: TGTGCCAGCAGCTTAGGGGGCGGGATAGGTGATACGCAGTATTTT. As protein: CASSLGGGIGDTQYF.

This clone has only a few counts. J is TRBJ2-2 and V is TRBV7-2; 7 bases agree with TRBD2. The CDR3 contains 15 residues. V was pared by 5 bases and J by 5 bases, with 8 bases of the junction left unmatched. CDR1 and CDR2 from the germline V gene are SGHTA and FQGNSA. This chain's CDR3 is CASSPWTSVTGELFF. As DNA, the CDR3 is TGTGCCAGCAGCCCCTGGACTAGTGTGACCGGGGAGCTGTTTTTT.

This clone was found many times. V is TRBV14 and J is TRBJ2-1; D gene ambiguous. In germline, CDR1 is SGHDN, CDR2 FVKESK. Trimming shortened V by 1 base and J by 8 bases, and 6 bases separated the two germline ends. CDR3 size: 12 residues. Here the CDR3 reads CASSQVRHEQFF. The CDR3 DNA is TGTGCCAGCAGCCAAGTGAGGCATGAGCAGTTCTTC. The entire variable domain, with the rest obtained from reference TRBV14 and TRBJ2-1, is as follows: EAGVTQFPSHSVIEKGQTVTLRCDPISGHDNLYWYRRVMGKEIKFLLHFVKESKQDESGMPNNRFLAERTGGTYSTLKVQPAELEDSGVYFCASSQVRHEQFFGPGTRLTVL.

At least ten counts were recorded for this clone. The same CDR3 arises from other DNA sequences in this sample as well. The rearrangement links TRBV18 to TRBJ1-2; D is unresolved. The CDR3 covers 14 residues. Trimming shortened V by 3 bases and J by 2 bases, and 10 bases separated the two germline ends. Germline CDR1 and CDR2: KGHSH and LQKENI. CDR3: CASSPVGRNYGYTF. CDR3 bases: TGTGCCAGCTCACCTGTTGGCAGGAACTATGGCTACACCTTC.

In its sample, this clone was seen a few times. This chain connects TRBV4-2 to TRBJ2-5; 9 bases align to TRBD1. The germline V gene encodes CDR1 LGHNA and CDR2 YNFKEQ. The CDR3 has 15 residues. Unmatched junction bases numbered 7, after V lost 3 bases and J lost 5 bases. The CDR3 is CASSHSQGAGETQYF. CDR3 in DNA: TGTGCCAGCAGCCACTCACAGGGGGCAGGGGAGACCCAGTACTTC.

This chain uses TRBV5-4 with TRBJ2-5; D perhaps matches TRBD1 (5 bases). Germline CDR1 SGHNT, CDR2 YYREEE (reference sequence). This CDR3 spans 13 amino acids. V lost 2 bases and J 3 bases, leaving 8 bases between the germline ends. DNA for the CDR3: TGTGCCAGCAGCTTTCAAGGGGAAGAGACCCAGTACTTC. Its protein is CASSFQGEETQYF.

The chain uses TRBV5-1 and TRBJ2-1, with 7 bases matching TRBD2. This CDR3 contains 15 residues. V lost 4 bases and J lost 2; bases outside the gene matches: 6. From germline, CDR1 is SGHRS and CDR2 YFSETQ. The CDR3 DNA reads as TGCGCCAGCAGCCAAGCCACTAGCGCCTACAATGAGCAGTTCTTC. It codes for CASSQATSAYNEQFF.

CDR3 sequence (DNA): TGTGCCAGCAGTTACTCTACTAGCGGGACGGACATTCAGTACTTC. Translating it yields CASSYSTSGTDIQYF. V usage is TRBV6-5 and J usage is TRBJ2-4; 10 bases are shared with TRBD2. V lost 0 bases, J lost 8 bases, and 4 bases stayed unmatched. CDR1 is MNHEY and CDR2 is SVGAGI in the germline V gene. The CDR3 covers 15 residues.

This clone was seen repeatedly, ten times or more. The chain employs TRBV29-1 and TRBJ2-1; 12 bases align to TRBD2. This CDR3 spans 13 amino acids. J was trimmed by 6 bases and V by 7 bases; bases with no gene match: 4. Germline V lookup: CDR1 SQVTM, CDR2 ANQGSEA. For the CDR3, the DNA is TGCAGCGCCGTGGGACTAGCGGGCAATGAGCAGTTCTTC. Amino acids: CSAVGLAGNEQFF.

This clone was observed a few times. The chain recombines TRBV7-2 with TRBJ2-3, with D perhaps TRBD1 (6 bases). From germline, CDR1 is SGHTA and CDR2 FQGNSA. Deletions cut 5 bases from V and 4 bases from J, with 22 bases between. This CDR3 has 17 residues. CDR3 bases: TGTGCCAGCAGCCTTAGTATAGGGGTGCAGGGGCCAGATACGCAGTATTTT. As protein: CASSLSIGVQGPDTQYF.

V and J are TRBV11-2 and TRBJ2-7; TRBD1 aligns across 9 bases. This CDR3 spans 14 amino acids. CDR1 is SGHAT and CDR2 is FQNNGV in the germline V gene. V lost 6 bases, J lost 3 bases, and 6 bases stayed unmatched. The chain's CDR3 is CASRGGQGFYEQYF. CDR3 DNA sequence: TGTGCCAGCAGGGGGGGACAGGGCTTCTACGAGCAGTACTTC.

The J gene is TRBJ2-3, the V gene TRBV5-1, with D hard to call. CDR1 and CDR2 (germline): SGHRS, YFSETQ. The CDR3 runs to 15 residues. The germline V and J ends were trimmed by 2 bases and 3 bases, with 13 bases remaining between them. CDR3 sequence reads: CASSFRDLKTDTQYF. CDR3 bases: TGCGCCAGCAGCTTCCGCGATCTTAAGACAGATACGCAGTATTTT.

CDR3 amino acids: CASSVTRTGTDTQYF. The CDR3 DNA is TGTGCCAGCAGCGTCACTCGGACAGGGACAGATACGCAGTATTTT. The gene calls are TRBV7-2 and TRBJ2-3; 8 bases align to TRBD1. CDR1 and CDR2 (germline): SGHTA, FQGNSA. The CDR3 spans 15 residues. V trimming: 5 bases; J trimming: 3 bases; junction bases outside the gene matches: 7.

DNA for the CDR3: TGTGCCAGCAGCTTAAGCGGGACCTACAATGAGCAGTTCTTC. Protein product: CASSLSGTYNEQFF. This chain joins TRBV11-2 and TRBJ2-1; 7 bases are a match to TRBD2. The V segment lost 2 bases and the J segment 2 bases; nucleotides outside the gene matches: 0. CDR1 and CDR2 from the germline V gene are SGHAT and FQNNGV. CDR3 length: 14 residues.

Note on this clone: This clone may be a read error of a much larger clone one base away. The chain combines TRBV7-3 with TRBJ2-1, with 11 bases matching TRBD2. CDR1 and CDR2 from the germline V gene are SGHTA and FQGTGA. CDR3 length equals 14 residues. J lost 5 bases, V lost 3 bases, and 0 bases had no gene match. CDR3 sequence reads: CASSLTSGNNEQFF. As DNA, the CDR3 is TGTGCCAGCAGCTTGACTAGCGGGAACAATGAGCAGTTCTTC.

This clone was picked up a small number of times. This chain uses TRBV7-9 with TRBJ2-5; 8 nucleotides line up with TRBD1. Germline V gene sequence: CDR1 SEHNR, CDR2 FQNEAQ (reference sequence). Trimming took 3 bases from V and 4 from J; bases not matched to a gene: 4. CDR3 length equals 14 residues. The CDR3 loop is CASSFPQGGETQYF. The CDR3 DNA is TGTGCCAGCAGCTTCCCACAGGGGGGAGAGACCCAGTACTTC.

On this clone: Other DNA variants within this sample encode the same CDR3. Here the CDR3 reads CSAPGGDTQYF. The CDR3 DNA reads TGCAGTGCTCCGGGGGGAGATACGCAGTATTTT. The chain employs TRBV20-1 and TRBJ2-3; 7 bases fit TRBD2. This CDR3 is 11 amino acids long. J gave up 5 bases and V 5 bases, and 1 base lay outside the gene matches. CDR1 is DFQATT and CDR2 is SNEGSKA in the germline V gene (reference sequence).

V and J are TRBV7-9 and TRBJ1-2; no firm D call. The CDR3 extends over 13 amino acids. V was shortened by 1 base and J by 7 bases, with 10 bases between the two germline ends. Germline V CDR1 and CDR2: SEHNR, FQNEAQ (reference sequence). CDR3 region: CASSLDRGLGYTF. Written as DNA, the CDR3 is TGTGCCAGCAGCTTAGACCGGGGTCTTGGCTACACCTTC.